This T cell receptor beta chain was documented in a study of CD8 T cells in ankylosing spondylitis. TCRdb ran MiXCR on the 5' RACE reads and lists one entry per CDR3 protein. In the table there are approximately 300,000 distinct CDR3 sequences, around 7.6% of which are singletons. In its sample, this clonotype was seen many times. What it recognizes is unknown. Study results and limitations: Typical of ankylosing spondylitis blood, it appeared, was a TCR beta motif of fewer than ten highly homologous variants. Significantly higher representation of disease-linked clones was reported for matched ankylosing spondylitis synovial fluid. There were earlier reports of some motif variants in reactive arthritis synovial fluid and blood.

The CDR3 runs to 16 residues. Germline loops: CDR1 DFQATT, CDR2 SNEGSKA (reference sequence). V lost 4 bases to trimming and J lost 4 bases; unmatched junction nucleotides: 11. This TCR was recovered from a male donor with ankylosing spondylitis. What was sequenced was blood, either unsorted or a sorted T cell fraction (not recorded which). The V and J genes are TRBV20-1 and TRBJ2-2; TRBD2 matches 8 bases. CDR3 DNA: TGCAGTGCTACCATCCCGGGACTAGGGGGCACCGGGGAGCTGTTTTTT. This codes for CSATIPGLGGTGELFF.